This T cell receptor (beta chain) emerged from a study of T cell changes during pregnancy in multiple sclerosis. J was trimmed by 7 bases and V by 1 base; bases with no gene match: 6. Germline-derived CDR1 and CDR2 are LNHDA and SQIVND (reference sequence). The CDR3 length is 15 residues. This clone was seen a single time. The method was immunoSEQ multiplex PCR; TCRdb's version includes in-frame clones alone and lacks a portion of them. Of under 30,000 clones detected, 90% to 95% appear once; the ten largest clones hold around 0.44%. The chain couples TRBV19 to TRBJ2-4; TRBD1 agrees at 8 bases. This specimen was CD4+ T cells from peripheral blood mononuclear cells, taken after pregnancy. The receptor's source is a female donor with multiple sclerosis, enrolled in a pregnancy study. For the CDR3, the DNA is TGTGCCAGTAGTATAGCCCCCGGACAGGGTAACATTCAGTACTTC. It encodes CASSIAPGQGNIQYF. Using reference TRBV19 and TRBJ2-4 for the parts outside the CDR3, the full variable domain is DGGITQSPKYLFRKEGQNVTLSCEQNLNHDAMYWYRQDPGQGLRLIYYSQIVNDFQKGDIAEGYSVSREKKESFPLTVTSAQKNPTAFYLCASSIAPGQGNIQYFGAGTRLSVL.